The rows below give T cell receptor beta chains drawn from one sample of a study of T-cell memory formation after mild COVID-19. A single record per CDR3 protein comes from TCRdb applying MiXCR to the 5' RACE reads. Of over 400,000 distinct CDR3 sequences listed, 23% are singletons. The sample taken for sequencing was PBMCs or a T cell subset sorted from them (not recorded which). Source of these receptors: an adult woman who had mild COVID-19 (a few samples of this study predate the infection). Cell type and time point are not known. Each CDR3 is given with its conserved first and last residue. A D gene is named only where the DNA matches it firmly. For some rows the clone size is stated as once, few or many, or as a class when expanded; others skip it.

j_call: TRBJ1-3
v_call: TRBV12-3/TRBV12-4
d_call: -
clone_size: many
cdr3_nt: TGTGCCAGCAGTTTAGAGGGATCTGGAAACACCATATATTTT
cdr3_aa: CASSLEGSGNTIYF

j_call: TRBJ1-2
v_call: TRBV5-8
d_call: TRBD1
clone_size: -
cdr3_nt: TGTGCCAGCAGCTTAACCTTTGACAGGGGCGATTATGGCTACACCTTC
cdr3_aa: CASSLTFDRGDYGYTF

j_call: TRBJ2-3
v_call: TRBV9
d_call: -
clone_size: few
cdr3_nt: TGTGCCAGCAGCGTATGGGGTCTCGATACGCAGTATTTT
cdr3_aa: CASSVWGLDTQYF

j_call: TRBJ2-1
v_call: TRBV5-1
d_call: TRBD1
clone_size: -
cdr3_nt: TGCGCCAGCACCTTCGTCACCGGGACAGGGTTCGATGAGCAGTTCTTC
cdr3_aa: CASTFVTGTGFDEQFF

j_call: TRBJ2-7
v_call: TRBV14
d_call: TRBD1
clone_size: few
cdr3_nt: TGTGCCAGCAGCGCCGACAGGGACTACGAGCAGTACTTC
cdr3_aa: CASSADRDYEQYF

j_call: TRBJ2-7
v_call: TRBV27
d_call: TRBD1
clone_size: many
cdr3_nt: TGTGCCAGCAGCCGCTACCAGGGGGAAGTGGAGCAGTACTTC
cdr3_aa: CASSRYQGEVEQYF

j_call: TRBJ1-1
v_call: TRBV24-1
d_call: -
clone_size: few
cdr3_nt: TGTGCCACCAAGGGGGGGCCGGGGACTGAAGCTTTCTTT
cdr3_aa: CATKGGPGTEAFF

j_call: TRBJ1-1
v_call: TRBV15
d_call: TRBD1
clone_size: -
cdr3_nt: TGTGCCACCAGCAGAAAAGACAGGGACCTAGAAGCTTTCTTT
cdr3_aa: CATSRKDRDLEAFF

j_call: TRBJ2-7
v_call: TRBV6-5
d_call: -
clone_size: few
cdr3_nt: TGTGCCAGCAGTTACTCGATAGCCGGGGTCGAGCAGTACTTC
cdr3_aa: CASSYSIAGVEQYF

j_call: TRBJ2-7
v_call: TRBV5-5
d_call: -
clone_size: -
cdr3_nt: TGTGCCAGCAGCTTGTGGGTACAGGCCTACGAGCAGTACTTC
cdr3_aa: CASSLWVQAYEQYF